This is a list of T cell receptor beta chains from one sample in a study of blood T cell repertoires in COVID-19. Profiled with immunoSEQ multiplex PCR; TCRdb holds only in-frame clones, not every one. In the table there are some 80,000 clones, around 81% of which are singletons. Sequenced input: peripheral blood. These TCRs come from a human donor in a cohort sampled during active COVID-19. Both conserved end residues are part of each CDR3. A D gene is named only where the DNA matches it firmly. Not all rows give a size; the values are once, few, many and, for expanded clones, a class.

d_call	j_call	v_call	clone_size	cdr3_nt	cdr3_aa
TRBD1	TRBJ1-2	TRBV28	few	TGTGCCAGCAGTGGAAGGGGACAGGCGTATGGCTACACCTTC	CASSGRGQAYGYTF
NA	TRBJ1-3	TRBV6-5	NA	TGTGCCAGCAGCACAGGGCCTCCTTCTGGAAACACCATATATTTT	CASSTGPPSGNTIYF
TRBD2	TRBJ2-1	TRBV9	NA	TGTGCCAGCAGCTCCAAGACTAGCGGGGGGTCCACCTACAATGAGCAGTTCTTC	CASSSKTSGGSTYNEQFF
NA	TRBJ1-5	TRBV5-1	NA	TGCGCGAGGAGGGGCAGGTACCAGCCCCAGCATTTT	CARRGRYQPQHF
NA	TRBJ2-7	TRBV15	NA	TGTGCCACCAGCAGAGATCCCGGGACACTCCAGCAGTACTTC	CATSRDPGTLQQYF
TRBD1	TRBJ1-1	TRBV9	NA	TGTGCCAGCAGCGTAGGATCAGGGGGAGCGCTCACTGAAGCTTTCTTT	CASSVGSGGALTEAFF
TRBD1	TRBJ2-6	TRBV9	NA	TGTGCCAGCAGCGTACCAGACAGGGGCTCTGGGGCCAACGTCCTGACTTTC	CASSVPDRGSGANVLTF
TRBD2	TRBJ2-3	TRBV28	NA	TGTGCCAGCAGGAGCGGGGCATACTCTAGCACAGATACGCAGTATTTT	CASRSGAYSSTDTQYF
TRBD1	TRBJ1-1	TRBV4-1	NA	TGCGCCAGCCACCGGGACAGGGGTGGTCTAGGTGAAGCTTTCTTT	CASHRDRGGLGEAFF
NA	TRBJ1-2	TRBV28	NA	TGTGCCAGCAGTTCACAAGACGGGGGGAGCTATGGCTACACCTTC	CASSSQDGGSYGYTF
TRBD1	TRBJ2-1	TRBV2	NA	TGTGCCAGCAGTGTGAGCAGGGGGCTCTACAATGAGCAGTTCTTC	CASSVSRGLYNEQFF
TRBD1	TRBJ1-1	TRBV14	NA	TGTGCCAGCAGCCACAGGGGGCGGCTAACTGAAGCTTTCTTT	CASSHRGRLTEAFF
TRBD2	TRBJ2-7	TRBV12-3/TRBV12-4	NA	TGTGCCAGCAGCTCCTCGGGGGGCTACGAGCAGTACTTC	CASSSSGGYEQYF
NA	TRBJ2-7	TRBV19	NA	TGTGCCAGTAGTACCGAAAGGGGCTACGAGCAGTACTTC	CASSTERGYEQYF
TRBD2	TRBJ2-7	TRBV30	NA	TGTGCCTGGAGTGTGGGGGGGTGGCAGGGCTCCTACGAGCAGTACTTC	CAWSVGGWQGSYEQYF
TRBD2	TRBJ2-7	TRBV5-1	NA	TGCGCCAGCAGCTTGACTAGCGGTACCTACGAGCAGTACTTC	CASSLTSGTYEQYF
TRBD1	TRBJ2-7	TRBV6-5	NA	TGTGCCAGCACCCAAGACAGGGTCTCCTACGAGCAGTACTTC	CASTQDRVSYEQYF